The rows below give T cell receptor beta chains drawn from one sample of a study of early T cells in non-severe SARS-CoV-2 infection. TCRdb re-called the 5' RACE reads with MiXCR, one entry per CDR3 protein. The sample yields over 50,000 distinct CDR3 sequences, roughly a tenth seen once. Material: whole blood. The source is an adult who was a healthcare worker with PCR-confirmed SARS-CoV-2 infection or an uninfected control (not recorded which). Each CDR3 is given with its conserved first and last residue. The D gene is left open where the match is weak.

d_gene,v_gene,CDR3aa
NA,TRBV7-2,CASSPSGGYSTDTQYF
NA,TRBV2,CASSVNSFSNTEAFF
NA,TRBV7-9,CASSPTLSGANVLTF
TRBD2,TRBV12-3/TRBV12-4,CASSPGASGGHTDTQYF
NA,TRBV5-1,CASSLALGNEQFF
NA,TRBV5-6,CASSVGRYSFSGANVLTF
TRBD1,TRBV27,CASRYTGGRGYTF
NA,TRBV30,CAWSAGVGQSEKLFF
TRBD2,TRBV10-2,CASSSTGTRADTQYF
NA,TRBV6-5,CASSYSSLGDTQYF
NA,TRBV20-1,CSARAAGTDTQYF
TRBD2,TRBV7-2,CASSLTLTSGKSYSYNEQFF
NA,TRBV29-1,CSGTRVSYNEQFF
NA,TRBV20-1,CSAILNTEAFF
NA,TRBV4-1,CASSLGAGANYGYTF
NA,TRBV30,CAWTERTAYNSPLHF
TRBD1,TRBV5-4,CASSPGTGGYNEQFF
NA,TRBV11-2,CASSLVRVGDTQYF
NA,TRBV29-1,CSVALLMNTEAFF
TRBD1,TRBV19,CASSRDRDAYNEQFF
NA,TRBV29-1,CSVDLDSTDTQYF
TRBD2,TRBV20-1,CSARDRRAGTYNEQFF
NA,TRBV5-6,CASSLWKGETQYF
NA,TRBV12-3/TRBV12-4,CASSFLQQRNTEAFF
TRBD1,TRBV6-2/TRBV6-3,CASSPMRDSPSNSPLHF
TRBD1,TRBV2,CATQLGGQGNTGELFF
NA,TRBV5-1,CASSLDSVDRPNTEAFF
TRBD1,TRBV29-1,CSVPDRVQYF
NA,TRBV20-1,CSARAGLRATEAFF
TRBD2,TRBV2,CASSLLAGGTGELFF
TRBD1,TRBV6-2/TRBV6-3,CASSLDRGRGANVLTF
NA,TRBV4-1,CASSQDRGRTPYNEQFF
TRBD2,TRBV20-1,CSASGTSVMTDTQYF
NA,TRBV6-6,CASSYGRGEKLFF
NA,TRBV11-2,CASSTVAGPTGELFF
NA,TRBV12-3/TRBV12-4,CASSSSGPLNEKLFF
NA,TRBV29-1,CSARHTDTQYF